This entry is about one T cell receptor (beta chain). Profiling relied on immunoSEQ multiplex PCR, and the TCRdb table lists in-frame clones only, not all of them. The sample includes roughly 190,000 clones, 75% to 95% of them seen just once. The record originates from a study of control samples from healthy donors and cancer patients. The germline V gene has CDR1 MNHNS and CDR2 SASEGT. The CDR3 extends over 13 amino acids. The V end was cut by 3 bases, the J end by 3 bases, with 9 bases between. The sequence derives from a woman aged 25 to 39 in good health. The rearrangement joins TRBV6-1 to TRBJ2-7; no firm D call. The specimen sequenced was blood. The CDR3: CASSENAHYEQYF. The CDR3 nucleotides read TGTGCCAGCAGTGAGAACGCTCACTACGAGCAGTACTTC.